This TCR beta chain stems from a study of cytomegalovirus exposure and HLA in healthy donors. Regarding this clone: Antigen unknown.

PCR involved 60 Vbeta and 13 Jbeta primers. Profiled with immunoSEQ multiplex PCR; TCRdb holds only in-frame clones, not every one. The sample lists about 130,000 clones; roughly 84% were seen once. This CDR3 region has 12 residues. Between the trimmed V and J ends, which lost 5 bases and 10 bases, there was a span of 12 bases. CDR1 is MNHEY, CDR2 SMNVEV, per germline (reference sequence). Findings and caveats of the study: Some segments of the V type, notably TRBV6-2 and TRBV6-3, were excluded as indistinguishable.

The chain combines TRBV27 with TRBJ2-1, with a tentative D call TRBD2 (6 bases). The receptor was derived from a woman aged 18-29 years in good health and CMV-seropositive. Sequencing was performed on PBMCs. CDR3 sequence (DNA): TGTGCCAGCAGTCCCGGAGGGTACGAGCAGTTCTTC. This encodes CASSPGGYEQFF.